This T cell receptor beta chain was observed in a study of tumor-infiltrating lymphocytes in primary liver carcinoma. For the study at large: Between about 4.2 and 11 cm across, the tumors were all of stage T1-T3 N0M0.

The CDR3 is 16 amino acids. The germline CDR1 and CDR2 sequences are SGHAT and FQNNGV. Joint extraction of RNA and DNA used about 17-33 mg of bulk tissue that was unsorted. On this clonotype: The junction departs from the called germline gene at one end, perhaps through a read error.

From approximately 0.5 ug of total RNA, TCR beta-specific cDNA was reverse-transcribed using a constant-region primer. Three nested multiplex PCR rounds, a slightly modified ARM-PCR, produced the libraries for TCR beta. For 10 cycles apiece, the opening two PCR rounds ran with TRBV1-TRBV30 forward primers and a C-beta reverse primer. TCRdb ran MiXCR on the multiplex PCR reads and lists one entry per CDR3 protein. Among roughly 20,000 distinct CDR3 sequences listed, about 79% were seen once. Sample: liver tumor tissue from sampling region 1. Sample subset: tumor region T1, superior pole. The chain is built from TRBV11-2 and TRBJ2-1; 8 bases fit TRBD1. The sequence was obtained from a woman in her thirties with primary liver carcinoma and hepatitis B virus infection. The CDR3 coding sequence is TGTGCCAGCAACTACGAGGCCGGGACAGGCAATCCTGAGCTGTTCTTC. Amino acids: CASNYEAGTGNPELFF.